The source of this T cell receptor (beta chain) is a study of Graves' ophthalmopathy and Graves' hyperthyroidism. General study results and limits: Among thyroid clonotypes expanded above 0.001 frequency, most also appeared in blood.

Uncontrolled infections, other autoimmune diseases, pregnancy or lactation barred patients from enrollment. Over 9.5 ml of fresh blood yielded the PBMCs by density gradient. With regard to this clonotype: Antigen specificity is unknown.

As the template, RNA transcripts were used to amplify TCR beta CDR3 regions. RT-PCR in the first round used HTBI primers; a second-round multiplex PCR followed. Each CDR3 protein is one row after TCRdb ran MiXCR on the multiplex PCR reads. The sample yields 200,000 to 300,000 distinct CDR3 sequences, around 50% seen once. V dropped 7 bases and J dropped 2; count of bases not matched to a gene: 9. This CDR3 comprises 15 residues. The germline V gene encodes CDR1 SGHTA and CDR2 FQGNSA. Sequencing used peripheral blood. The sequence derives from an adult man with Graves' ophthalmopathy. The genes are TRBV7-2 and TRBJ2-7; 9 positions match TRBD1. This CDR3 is CASTLDRGHTYEQYF. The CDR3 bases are TGTGCCAGCACCCTGGACAGGGGTCATACCTACGAGCAGTACTTC.